This TCR beta chain was documented in a study of Ad26.COV2.S vaccination and SARS-CoV-2 variants. Trimming left V 1 base short and J 1 base short, with 10 bases between. There are 16 residues in the CDR3. Germline lookup yields CDR1 KGHSH and CDR2 LQKENI. A single count supports this clone. The treatment was: around 19 received Ad26.COV2.S at low or high dose, single or two shots; about 5 received placebo; per-sample allocation not given. Material that was analyzed had been drawn on day 63 after the first vaccine or placebo injection. Sequenced by immunoSEQ multiplex PCR; TCRdb stores in-frame clones only, minus some. The table lists 430,000 or so clones, 80% to 95% of them singletons.

The V gene is TRBV18, the J gene TRBJ2-2; tentative D call: TRBD2 (6 bases). The source is a person between 18 and 65 years old who received the Ad26.COV2.S COVID-19 vaccine or a placebo. The material sequenced was peripheral blood, taken in a trial of Ad26.COV2.S vaccine versus placebo. CDR3 coding DNA: TGTGCCAGCTCACCACAGGAGGGAAGGAACACCGGGGAGCTGTTTTTT. Protein: CASSPQEGRNTGELFF.